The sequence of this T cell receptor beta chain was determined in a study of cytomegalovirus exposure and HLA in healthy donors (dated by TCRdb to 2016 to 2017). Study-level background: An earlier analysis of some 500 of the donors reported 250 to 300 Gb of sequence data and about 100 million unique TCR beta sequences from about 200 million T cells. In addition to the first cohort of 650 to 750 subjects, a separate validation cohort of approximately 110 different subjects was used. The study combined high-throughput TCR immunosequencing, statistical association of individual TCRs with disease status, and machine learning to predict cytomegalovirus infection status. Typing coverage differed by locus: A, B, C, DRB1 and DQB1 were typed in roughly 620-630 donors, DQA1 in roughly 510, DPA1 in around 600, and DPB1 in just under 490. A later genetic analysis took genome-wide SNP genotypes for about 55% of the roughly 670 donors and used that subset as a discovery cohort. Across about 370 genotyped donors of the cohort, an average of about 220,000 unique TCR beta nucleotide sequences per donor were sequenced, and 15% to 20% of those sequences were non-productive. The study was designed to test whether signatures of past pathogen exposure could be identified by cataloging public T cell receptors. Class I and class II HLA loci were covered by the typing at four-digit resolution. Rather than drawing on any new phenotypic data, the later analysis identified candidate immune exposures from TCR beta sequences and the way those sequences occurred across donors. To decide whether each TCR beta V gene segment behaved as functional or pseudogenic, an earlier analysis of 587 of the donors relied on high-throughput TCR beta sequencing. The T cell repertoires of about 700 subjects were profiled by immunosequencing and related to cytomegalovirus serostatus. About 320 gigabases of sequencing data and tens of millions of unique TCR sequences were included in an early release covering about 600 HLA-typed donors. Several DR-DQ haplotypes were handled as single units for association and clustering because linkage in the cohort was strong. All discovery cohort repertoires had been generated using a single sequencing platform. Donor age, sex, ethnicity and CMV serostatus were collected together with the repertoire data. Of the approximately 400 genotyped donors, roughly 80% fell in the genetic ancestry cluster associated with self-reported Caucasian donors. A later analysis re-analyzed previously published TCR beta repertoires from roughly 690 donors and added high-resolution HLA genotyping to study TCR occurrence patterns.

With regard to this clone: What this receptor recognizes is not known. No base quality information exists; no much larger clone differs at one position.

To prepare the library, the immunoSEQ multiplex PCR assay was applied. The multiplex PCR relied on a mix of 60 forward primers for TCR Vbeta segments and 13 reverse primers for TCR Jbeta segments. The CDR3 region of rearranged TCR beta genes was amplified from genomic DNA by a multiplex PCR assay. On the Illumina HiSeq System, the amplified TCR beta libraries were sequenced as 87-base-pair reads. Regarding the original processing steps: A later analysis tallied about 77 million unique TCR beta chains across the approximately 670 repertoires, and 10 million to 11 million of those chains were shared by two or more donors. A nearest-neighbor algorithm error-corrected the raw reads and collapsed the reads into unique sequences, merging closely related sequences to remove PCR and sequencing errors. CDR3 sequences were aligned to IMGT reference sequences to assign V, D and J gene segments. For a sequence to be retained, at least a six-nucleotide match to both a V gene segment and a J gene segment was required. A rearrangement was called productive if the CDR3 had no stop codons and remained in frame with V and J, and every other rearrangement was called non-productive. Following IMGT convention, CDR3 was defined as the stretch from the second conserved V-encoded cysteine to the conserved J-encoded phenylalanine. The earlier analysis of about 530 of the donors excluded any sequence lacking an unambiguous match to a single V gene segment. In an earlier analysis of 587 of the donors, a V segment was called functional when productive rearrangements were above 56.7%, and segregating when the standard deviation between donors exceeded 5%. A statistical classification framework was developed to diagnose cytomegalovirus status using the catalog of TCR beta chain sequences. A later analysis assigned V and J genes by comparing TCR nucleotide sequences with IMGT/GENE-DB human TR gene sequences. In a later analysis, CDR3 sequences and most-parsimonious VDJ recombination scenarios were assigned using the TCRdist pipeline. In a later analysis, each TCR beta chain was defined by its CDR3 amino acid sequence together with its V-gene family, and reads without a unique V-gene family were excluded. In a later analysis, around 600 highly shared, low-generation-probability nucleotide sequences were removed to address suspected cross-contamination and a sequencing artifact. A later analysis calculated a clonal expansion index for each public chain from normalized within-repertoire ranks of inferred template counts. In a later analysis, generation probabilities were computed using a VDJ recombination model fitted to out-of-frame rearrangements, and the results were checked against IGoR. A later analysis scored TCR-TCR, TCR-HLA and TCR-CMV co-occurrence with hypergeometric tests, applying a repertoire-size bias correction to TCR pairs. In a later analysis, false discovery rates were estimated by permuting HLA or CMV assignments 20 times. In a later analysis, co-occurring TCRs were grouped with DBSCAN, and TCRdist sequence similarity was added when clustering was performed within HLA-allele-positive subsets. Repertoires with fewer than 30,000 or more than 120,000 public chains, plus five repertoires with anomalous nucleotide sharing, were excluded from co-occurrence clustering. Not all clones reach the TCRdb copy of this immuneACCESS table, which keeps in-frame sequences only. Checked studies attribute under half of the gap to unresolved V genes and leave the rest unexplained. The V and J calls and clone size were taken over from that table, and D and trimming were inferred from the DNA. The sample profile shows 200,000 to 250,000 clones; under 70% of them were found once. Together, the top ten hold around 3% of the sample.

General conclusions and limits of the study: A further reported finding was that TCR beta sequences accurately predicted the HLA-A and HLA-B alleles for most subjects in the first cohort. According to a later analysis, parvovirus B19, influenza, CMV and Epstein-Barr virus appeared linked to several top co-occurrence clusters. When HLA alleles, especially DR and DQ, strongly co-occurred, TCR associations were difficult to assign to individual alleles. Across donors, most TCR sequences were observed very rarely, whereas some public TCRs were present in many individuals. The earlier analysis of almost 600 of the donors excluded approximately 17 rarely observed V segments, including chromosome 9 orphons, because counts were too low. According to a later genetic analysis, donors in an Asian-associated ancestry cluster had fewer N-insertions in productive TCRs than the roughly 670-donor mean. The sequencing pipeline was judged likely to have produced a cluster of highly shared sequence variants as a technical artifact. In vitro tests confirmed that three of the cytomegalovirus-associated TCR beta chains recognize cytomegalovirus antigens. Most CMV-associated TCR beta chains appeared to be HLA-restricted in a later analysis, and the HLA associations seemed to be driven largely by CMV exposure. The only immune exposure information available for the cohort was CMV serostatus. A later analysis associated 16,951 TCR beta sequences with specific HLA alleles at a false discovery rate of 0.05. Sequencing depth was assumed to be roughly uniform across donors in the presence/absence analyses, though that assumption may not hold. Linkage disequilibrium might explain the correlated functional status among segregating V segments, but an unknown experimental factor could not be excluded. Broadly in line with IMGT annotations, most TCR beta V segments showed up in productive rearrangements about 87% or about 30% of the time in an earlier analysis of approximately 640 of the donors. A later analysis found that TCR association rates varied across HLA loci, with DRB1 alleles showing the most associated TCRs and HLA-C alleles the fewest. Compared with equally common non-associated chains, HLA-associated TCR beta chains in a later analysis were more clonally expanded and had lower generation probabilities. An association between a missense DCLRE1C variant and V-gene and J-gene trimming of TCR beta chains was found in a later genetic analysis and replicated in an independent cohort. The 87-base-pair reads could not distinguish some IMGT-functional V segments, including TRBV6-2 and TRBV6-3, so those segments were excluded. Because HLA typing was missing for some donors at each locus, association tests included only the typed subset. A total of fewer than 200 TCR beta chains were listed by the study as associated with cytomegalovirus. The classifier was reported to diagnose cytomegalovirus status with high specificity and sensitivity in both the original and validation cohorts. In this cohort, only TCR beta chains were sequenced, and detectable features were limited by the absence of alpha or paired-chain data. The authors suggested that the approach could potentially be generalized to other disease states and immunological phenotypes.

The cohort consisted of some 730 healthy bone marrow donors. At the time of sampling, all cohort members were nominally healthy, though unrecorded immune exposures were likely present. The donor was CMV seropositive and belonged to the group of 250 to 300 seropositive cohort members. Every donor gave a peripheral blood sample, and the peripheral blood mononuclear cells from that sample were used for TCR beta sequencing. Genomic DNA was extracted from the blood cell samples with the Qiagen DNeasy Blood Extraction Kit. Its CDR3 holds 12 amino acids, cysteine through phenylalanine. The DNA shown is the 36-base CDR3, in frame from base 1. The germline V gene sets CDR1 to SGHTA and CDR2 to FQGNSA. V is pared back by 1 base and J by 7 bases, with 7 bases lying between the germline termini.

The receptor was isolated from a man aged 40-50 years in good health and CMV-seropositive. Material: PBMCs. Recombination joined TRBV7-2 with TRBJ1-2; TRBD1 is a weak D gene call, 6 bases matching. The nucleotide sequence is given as TGTGCCAGCAGCTTAGACAGGGTTGGCTACACCTTC. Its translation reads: CASSLDRVGYTF.